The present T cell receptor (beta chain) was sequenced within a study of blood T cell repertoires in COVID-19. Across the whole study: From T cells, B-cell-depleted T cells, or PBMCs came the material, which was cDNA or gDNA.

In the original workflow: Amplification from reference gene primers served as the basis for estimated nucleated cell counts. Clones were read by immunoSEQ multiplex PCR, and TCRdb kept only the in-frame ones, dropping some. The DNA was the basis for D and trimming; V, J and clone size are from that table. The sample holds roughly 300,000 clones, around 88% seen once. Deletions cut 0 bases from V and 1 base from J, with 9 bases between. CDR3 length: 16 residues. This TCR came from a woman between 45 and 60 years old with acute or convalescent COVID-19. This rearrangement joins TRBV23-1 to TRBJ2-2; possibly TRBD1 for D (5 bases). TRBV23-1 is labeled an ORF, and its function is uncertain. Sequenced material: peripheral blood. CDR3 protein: CASSQSAGLNTGELFF. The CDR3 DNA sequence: TGCGCCAGCAGTCAATCGGCAGGGTTGAACACCGGGGAGCTGTTTTTT.